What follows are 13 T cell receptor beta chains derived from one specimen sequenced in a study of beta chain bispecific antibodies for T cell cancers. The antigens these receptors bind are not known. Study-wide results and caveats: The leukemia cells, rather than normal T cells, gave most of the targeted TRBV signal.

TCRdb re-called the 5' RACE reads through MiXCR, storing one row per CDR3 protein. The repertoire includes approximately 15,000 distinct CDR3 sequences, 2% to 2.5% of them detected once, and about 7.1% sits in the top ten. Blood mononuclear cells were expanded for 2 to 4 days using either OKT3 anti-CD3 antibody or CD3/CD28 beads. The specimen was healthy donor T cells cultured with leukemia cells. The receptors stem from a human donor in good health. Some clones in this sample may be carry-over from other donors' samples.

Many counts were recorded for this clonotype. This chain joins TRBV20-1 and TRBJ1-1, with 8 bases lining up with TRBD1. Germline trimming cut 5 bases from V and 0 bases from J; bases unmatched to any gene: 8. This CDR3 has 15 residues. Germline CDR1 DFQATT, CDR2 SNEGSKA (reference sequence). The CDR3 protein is CSAEGQARMNTEAFF. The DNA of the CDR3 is TGCAGTGCTGAGGGACAGGCCAGGATGAACACTGAAGCTTTCTTT.

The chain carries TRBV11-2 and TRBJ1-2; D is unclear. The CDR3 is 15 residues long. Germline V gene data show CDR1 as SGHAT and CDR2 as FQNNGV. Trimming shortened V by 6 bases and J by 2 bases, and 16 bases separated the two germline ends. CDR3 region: CASRRLKGPNYGYTF. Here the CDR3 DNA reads TGTGCCAGCAGGCGACTGAAGGGCCCCAACTATGGCTACACCTTC.

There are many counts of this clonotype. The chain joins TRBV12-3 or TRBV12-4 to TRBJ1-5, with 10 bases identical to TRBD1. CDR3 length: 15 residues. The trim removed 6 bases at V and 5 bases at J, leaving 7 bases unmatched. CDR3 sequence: CASSFSDRGYQPQHF. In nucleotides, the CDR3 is TGTGCCAGCAGCTTTTCGGACAGGGGGTATCAGCCCCAGCATTTT.

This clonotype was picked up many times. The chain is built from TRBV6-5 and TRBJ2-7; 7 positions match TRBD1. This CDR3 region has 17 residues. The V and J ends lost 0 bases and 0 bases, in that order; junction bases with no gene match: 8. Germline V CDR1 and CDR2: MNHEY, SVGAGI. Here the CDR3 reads CASSYSTDRVFSYEQYF. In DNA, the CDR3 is TGTGCCAGCAGTTACTCAACCGACAGGGTATTCTCCTACGAGCAGTACTTC.

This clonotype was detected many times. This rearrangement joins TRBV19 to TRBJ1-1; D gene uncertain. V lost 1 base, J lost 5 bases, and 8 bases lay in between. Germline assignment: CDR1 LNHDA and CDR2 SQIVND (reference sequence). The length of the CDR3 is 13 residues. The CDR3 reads CASSIGDRTEAFF. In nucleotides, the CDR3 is TGTGCCAGTAGTATAGGCGATAGGACTGAAGCTTTCTTT.

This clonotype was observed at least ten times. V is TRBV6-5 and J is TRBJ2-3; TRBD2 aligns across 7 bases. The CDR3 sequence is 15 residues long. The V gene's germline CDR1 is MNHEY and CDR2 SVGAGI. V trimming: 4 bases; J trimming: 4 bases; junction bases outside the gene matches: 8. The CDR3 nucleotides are TGTGCCAGCAGTTCCTTGGGAGCGGGATCAGATACGCAGTATTTT. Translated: CASSSLGAGSDTQYF.

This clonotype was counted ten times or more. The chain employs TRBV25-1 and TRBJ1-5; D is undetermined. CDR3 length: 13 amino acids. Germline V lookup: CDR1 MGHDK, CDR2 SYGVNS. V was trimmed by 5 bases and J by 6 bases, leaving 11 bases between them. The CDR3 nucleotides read TGTGCCAGCAGTTTGTGGGAGGGTCAGCCCCAGCATTTT. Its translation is CASSLWEGQPQHF.

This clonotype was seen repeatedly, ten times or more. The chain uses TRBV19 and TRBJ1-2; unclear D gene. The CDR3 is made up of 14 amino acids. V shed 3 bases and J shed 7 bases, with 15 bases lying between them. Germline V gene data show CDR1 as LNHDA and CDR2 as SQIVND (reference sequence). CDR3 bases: TGTGCCAGTAGTATGCTGGACCTAAGCGGTGGCTACACCTTC. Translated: CASSMLDLSGGYTF.

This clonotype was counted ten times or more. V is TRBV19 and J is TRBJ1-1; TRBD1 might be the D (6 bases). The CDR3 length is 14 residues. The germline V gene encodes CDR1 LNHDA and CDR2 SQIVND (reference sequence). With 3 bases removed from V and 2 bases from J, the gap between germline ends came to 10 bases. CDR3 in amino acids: CASSIRDINTEAFF. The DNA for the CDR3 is TGTGCCAGTAGTATCCGGGACATAAACACTGAAGCTTTCTTT.

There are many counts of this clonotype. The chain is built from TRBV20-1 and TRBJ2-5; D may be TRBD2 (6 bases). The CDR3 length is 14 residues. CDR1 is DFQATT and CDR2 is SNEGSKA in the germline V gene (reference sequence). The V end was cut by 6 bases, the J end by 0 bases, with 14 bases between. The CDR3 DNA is TGCAGTGCCGAGCCCGGGGGAGACCAAGAGACCCAGTACTTC. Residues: CSAEPGGDQETQYF.

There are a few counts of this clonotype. The CDR3 DNA reads as TGCAGCGTTTCACTCCGGGGGGTGGGAACTGAAGCTTTCTTT. It is translated as CSVSLRGVGTEAFF. This chain connects TRBV29-1 to TRBJ1-1, with D perhaps TRBD1 (5 bases). There are 14 residues in the CDR3. The germline V gene has CDR1 SQVTM and CDR2 ANQGSEA. V gave up 5 bases and J gave up 5 bases, with 18 bases separating them.

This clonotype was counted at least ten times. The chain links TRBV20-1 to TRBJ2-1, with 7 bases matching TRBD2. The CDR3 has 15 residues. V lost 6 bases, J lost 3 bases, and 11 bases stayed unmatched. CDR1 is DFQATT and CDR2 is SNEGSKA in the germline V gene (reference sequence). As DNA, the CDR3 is TGCAGTGCACGCAGGCGGGGGTTCAACTACAATGAGCAGTTCTTC. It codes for CSARRRGFNYNEQFF.

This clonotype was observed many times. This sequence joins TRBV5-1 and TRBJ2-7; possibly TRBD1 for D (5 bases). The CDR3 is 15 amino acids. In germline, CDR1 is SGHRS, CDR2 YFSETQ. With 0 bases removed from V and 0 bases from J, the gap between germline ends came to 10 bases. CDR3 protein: CASSLADTSSYEQYF. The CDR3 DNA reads TGCGCCAGCAGCTTGGCGGACACCAGCTCCTACGAGCAGTACTTC.